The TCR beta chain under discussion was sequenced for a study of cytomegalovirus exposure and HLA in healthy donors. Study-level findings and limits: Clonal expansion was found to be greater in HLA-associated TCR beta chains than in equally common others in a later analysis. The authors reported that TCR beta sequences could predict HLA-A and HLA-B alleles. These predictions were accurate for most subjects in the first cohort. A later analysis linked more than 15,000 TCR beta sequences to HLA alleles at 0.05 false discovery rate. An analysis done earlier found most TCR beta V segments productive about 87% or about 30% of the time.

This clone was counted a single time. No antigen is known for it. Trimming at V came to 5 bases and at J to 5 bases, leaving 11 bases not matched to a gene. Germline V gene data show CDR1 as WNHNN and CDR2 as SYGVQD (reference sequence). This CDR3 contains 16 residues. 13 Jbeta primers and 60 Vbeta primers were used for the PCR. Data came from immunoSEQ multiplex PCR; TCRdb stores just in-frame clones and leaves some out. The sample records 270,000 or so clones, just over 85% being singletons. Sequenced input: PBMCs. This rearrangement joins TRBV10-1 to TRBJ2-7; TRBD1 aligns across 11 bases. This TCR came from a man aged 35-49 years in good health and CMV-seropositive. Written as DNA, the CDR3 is TGCGCCAGCAGTAAAGACGGACAGGGGGCAAGAAACGAGCAGTACTTC. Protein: CASSKDGQGARNEQYF.